This record looks at one TCR beta chain sequence and its context. The antigen remains unidentified. This sample was included in a study of blood T cells in healthy people across ages. Study-level information: Template switching recovered approximately one barcoded beta molecule for every two T cells. General study points: In long-lived donors, naive CD4+ cell counts and diversity exceeded those of aged donors. Age brought a roughly linear fall in TCR beta diversity measured per million T cells. Since the PBMCs were unsorted, naive and antigen-experienced cells could not be conclusively compared.

The CDR3 loop spans 15 amino acids. Trimming pared 5 bases from V and 4 bases from J, leaving 16 bases between. Alongside a J-beta primer mix, a sample-barcoded 5' primer served in a second PCR lasting about 7 to 12 cycles. TCRdb processed the 5' RACE reads anew with MiXCR; each CDR3 protein has one entry. The table records roughly 830,000 distinct CDR3 sequences, roughly 60% of them present only once. The sequenced sample consisted of blood. This TCR came from a man aged 25 to 40 in good health. This chain joins TRBV12-3 or TRBV12-4 and TRBJ2-3; the D gene is possibly TRBD1 (7 bases). This CDR3 reads CASSPEGALSDTQYF. CDR3 in DNA: TGTGCCAGCAGTCCGGAGGGGGCTCTTTCAGATACGCAGTATTTT.